The source of this T cell receptor beta chain is a study of cytomegalovirus exposure and HLA in healthy donors. Study at large: Researchers previously reported finding fewer than 120 million unique TCR beta sequences from 150 million to 200 million T cells.

V shed 1 base and J shed 8 bases, with 11 bases lying between them. CDR3 length: 13 residues. CDR1 and CDR2 (germline): SNHLY, FYNNEI. Study findings and constraints: Later analysis reportedly placed an Asian-associated ancestry cluster below the approximately 730-donor mean in N-insertions. Follow-up analysis found HLA locus-dependent TCR association rates, highest for DRB1 and lowest for HLA-C. In vitro data verified a few CMV-associated chains as specific for CMV antigens.

This clone has a handful of counts. Its antigen is still unknown. The PCR ran on 60 Vbeta and 13 Jbeta primers. Measured with immunoSEQ multiplex PCR; TCRdb has only the in-frame clones, and not every one. The sample lists approximately 170,000 clones, 75% to 90% occurring once. The sample comprised PBMCs. The sequence came from a boy aged 2-15 years in good health and CMV-seronegative. The rearrangement joins TRBV2 to TRBJ1-1; D unresolved. The CDR3 reads CASSEGLSPEAFF. The CDR3 coding sequence is TGTGCCAGCAGTGAAGGACTCTCCCCCGAAGCTTTCTTT.